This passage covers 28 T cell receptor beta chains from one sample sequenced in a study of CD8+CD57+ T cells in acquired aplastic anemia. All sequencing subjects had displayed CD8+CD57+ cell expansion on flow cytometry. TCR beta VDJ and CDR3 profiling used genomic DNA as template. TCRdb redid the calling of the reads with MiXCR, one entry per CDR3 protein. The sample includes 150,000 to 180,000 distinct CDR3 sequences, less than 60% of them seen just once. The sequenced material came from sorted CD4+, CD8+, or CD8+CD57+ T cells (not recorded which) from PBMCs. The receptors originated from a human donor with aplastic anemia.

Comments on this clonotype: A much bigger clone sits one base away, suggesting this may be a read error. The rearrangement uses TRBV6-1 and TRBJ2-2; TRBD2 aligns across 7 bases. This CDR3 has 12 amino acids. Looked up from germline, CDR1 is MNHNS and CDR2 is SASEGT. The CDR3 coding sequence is TGTGCCAGCAGGGTAGAGAGCGGGGAGCCGTTTTTT. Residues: CASRVESGEPFF.

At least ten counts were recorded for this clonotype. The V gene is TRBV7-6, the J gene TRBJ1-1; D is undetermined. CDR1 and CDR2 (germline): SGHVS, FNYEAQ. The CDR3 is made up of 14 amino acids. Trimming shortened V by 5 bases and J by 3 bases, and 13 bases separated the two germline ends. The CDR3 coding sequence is TGTGCCAGCAGCCCCGGATCTTACCACACTGAAGCTTTCTTT. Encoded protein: CASSPGSYHTEAFF.

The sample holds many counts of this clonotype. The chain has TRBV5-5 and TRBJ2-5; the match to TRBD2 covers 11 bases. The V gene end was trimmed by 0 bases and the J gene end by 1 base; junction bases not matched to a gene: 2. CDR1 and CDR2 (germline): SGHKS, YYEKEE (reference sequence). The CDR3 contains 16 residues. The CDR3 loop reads CASSLVGLAVQETQYF. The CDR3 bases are TGTGCCAGCAGCTTGGTGGGACTAGCGGTCCAAGAGACCCAGTACTTC.

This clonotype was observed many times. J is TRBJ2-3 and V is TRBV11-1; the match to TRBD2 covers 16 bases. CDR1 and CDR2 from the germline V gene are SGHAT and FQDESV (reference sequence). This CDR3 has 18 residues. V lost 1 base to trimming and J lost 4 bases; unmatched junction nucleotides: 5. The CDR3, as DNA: TGTGCCAGCAGCTTAGTGGGACTAGCGGGGGGGCGGCCAGATACGCAGTATTTT. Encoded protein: CASSLVGLAGGRPDTQYF.

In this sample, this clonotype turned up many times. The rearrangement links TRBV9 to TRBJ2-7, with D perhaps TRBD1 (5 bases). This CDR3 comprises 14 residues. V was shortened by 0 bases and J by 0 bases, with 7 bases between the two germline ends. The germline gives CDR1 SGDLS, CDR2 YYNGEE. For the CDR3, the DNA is TGTGCCAGCAGCGTAGAGGGGATCTCCTACGAGCAGTACTTC. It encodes CASSVEGISYEQYF.

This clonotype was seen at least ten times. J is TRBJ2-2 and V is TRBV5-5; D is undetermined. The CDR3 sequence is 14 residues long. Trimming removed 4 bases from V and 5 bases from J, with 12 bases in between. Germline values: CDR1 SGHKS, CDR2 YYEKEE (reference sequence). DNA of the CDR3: TGTGCCAGCAGCCCCCGGCCCGGGACCGGGGAGCTGTTTTTT. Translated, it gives CASSPRPGTGELFF.

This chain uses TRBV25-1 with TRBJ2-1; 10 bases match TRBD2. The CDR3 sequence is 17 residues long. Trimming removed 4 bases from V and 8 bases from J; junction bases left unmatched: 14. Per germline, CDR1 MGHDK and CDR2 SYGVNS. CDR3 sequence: CASSAPPRLAGADEQFF. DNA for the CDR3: TGTGCCAGCAGTGCGCCCCCAAGGCTAGCGGGGGCAGATGAGCAGTTCTTC. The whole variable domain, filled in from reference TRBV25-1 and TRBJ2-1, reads EADIYQTPRYLVIGTGKKITLECSQTMGHDKMYWYQQDPGMELHLIHYSYGVNSTEKGDLSSESTVSRIRTEHFPLTLESARPSHTSQYLCASSAPPRLAGADEQFFGPGTRLTVL.

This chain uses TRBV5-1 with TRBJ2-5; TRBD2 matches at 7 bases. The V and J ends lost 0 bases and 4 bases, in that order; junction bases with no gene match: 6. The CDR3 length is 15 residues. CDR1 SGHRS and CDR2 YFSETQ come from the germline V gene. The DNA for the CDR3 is TGCGCCAGCAGCTTGGAAATAGCGGGCGCAGAGACCCAGTACTTC. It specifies CASSLEIAGAETQYF.

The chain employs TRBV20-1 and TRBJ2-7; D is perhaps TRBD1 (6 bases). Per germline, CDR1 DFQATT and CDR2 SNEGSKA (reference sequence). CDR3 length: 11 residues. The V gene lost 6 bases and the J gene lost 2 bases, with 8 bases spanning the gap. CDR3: CSAPGAYEQYF. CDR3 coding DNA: TGCAGTGCCCCAGGGGCCTACGAGCAGTACTTC.

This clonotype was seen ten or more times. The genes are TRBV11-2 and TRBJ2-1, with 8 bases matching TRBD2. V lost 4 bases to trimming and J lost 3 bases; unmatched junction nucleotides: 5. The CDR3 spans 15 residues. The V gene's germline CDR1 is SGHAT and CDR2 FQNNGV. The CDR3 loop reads CASSSPGGDYNEQFF. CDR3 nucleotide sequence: TGTGCCAGCAGCTCCCCCGGGGGGGACTACAATGAGCAGTTCTTC.

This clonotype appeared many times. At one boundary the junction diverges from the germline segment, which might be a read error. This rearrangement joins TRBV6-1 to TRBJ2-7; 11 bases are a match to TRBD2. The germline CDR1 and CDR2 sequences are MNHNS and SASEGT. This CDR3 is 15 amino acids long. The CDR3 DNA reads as TGTGCCAGCAGGGAAGGGACTAGCGGTATGTACGAGCAGTACTTC. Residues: CASREGTSGMYEQYF.

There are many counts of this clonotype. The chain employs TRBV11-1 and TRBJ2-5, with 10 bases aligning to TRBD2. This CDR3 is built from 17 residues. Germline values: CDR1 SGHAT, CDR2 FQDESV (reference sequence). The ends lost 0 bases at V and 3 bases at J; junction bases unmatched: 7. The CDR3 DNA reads TGTGCCAGCAGCTTAGCATCCCTGGGACTAGCGAAAGAGACCCAGTACTTC. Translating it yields CASSLASLGLAKETQYF.

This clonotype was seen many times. The CDR3 region is CASSLGGGGTDTQYF. As DNA, the CDR3 is TGCGCCAGCAGCTTGGGTGGGGGTGGCACAGATACGCAGTATTTT. The V gene is TRBV5-1, the J gene TRBJ2-3, with D possibly being TRBD1 or TRBD2 (5 bases each). V lost 0 bases and J lost 1, with 9 bases in between. Germline V lookup: CDR1 SGHRS, CDR2 YFSETQ. CDR3 size: 15 residues.

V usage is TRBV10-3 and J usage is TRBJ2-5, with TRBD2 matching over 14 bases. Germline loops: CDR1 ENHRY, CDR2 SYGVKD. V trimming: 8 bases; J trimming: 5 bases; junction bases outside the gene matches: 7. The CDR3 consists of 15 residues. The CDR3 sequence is CAISQRTSGGETQYF. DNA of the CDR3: TGTGCCATCTCCCAACGGACTAGCGGGGGGGAGACCCAGTACTTC.

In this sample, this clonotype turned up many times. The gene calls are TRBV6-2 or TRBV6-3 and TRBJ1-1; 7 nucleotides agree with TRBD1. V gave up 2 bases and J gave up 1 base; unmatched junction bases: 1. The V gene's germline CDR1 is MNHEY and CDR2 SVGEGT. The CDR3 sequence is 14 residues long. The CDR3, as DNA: TGTGCCAGCAGTTACGGGACAGAGAACACTGAAGCTTTCTTT. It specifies CASSYGTENTEAFF.

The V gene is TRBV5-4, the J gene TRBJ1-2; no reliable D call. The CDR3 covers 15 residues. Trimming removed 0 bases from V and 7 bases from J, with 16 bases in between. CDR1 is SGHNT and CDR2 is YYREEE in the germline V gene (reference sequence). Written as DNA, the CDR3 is TGTGCCAGCAGCTTGGCCACCGTCAGCAAGAGTGGCTACACCTTC. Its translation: CASSLATVSKSGYTF.

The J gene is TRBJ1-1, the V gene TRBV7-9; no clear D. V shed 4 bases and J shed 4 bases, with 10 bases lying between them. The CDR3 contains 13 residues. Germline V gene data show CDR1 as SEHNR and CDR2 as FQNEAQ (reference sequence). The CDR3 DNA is TGTGCCAGCAGCTGGGATTGGGCCACTGAAGCTTTCTTT. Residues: CASSWDWATEAFF.

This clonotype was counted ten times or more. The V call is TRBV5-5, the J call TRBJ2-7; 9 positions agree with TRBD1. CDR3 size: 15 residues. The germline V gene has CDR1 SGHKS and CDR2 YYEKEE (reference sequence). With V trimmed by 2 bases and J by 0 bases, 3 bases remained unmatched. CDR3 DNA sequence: TGTGCCAGCAGCTTAGGGACAGGGCCCTCCTACGAGCAGTACTTC. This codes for CASSLGTGPSYEQYF.

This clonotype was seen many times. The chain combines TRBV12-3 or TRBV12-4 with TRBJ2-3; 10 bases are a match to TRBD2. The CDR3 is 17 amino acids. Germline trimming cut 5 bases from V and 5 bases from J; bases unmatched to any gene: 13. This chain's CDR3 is CASSPLSGGSPGDTQYF. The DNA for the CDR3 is TGTGCCAGCAGTCCACTTAGCGGGGGGAGTCCGGGAGATACGCAGTATTTT.

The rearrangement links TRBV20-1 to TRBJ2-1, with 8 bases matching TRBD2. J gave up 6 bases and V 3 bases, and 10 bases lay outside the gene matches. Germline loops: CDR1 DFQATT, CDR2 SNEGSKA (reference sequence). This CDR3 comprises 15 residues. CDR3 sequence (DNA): TGCAGTGCTAGTTTGGGGACTAGTCATCTCAATGAGCAGTTCTTC. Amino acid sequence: CSASLGTSHLNEQFF.

CDR3: CATSDLRRTGEGYTF. As DNA, the CDR3 is TGTGCCACCAGTGATTTGAGACGGACAGGGGAGGGCTACACCTTC. The rearrangement uses TRBV24-1 and TRBJ1-2; 9 bases match TRBD1. V was pared by 0 bases and J by 8 bases, with 6 bases of the junction left unmatched. The CDR3 has 15 residues. The germline gives CDR1 KGHDR, CDR2 SFDVKD.

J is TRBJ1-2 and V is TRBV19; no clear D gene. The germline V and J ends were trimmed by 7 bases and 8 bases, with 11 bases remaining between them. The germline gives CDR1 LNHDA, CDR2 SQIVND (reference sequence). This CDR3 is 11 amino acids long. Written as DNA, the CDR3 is TGTGCCAGTACGGCCGGGGTCGGCTACACCTTC. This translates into CASTAGVGYTF.

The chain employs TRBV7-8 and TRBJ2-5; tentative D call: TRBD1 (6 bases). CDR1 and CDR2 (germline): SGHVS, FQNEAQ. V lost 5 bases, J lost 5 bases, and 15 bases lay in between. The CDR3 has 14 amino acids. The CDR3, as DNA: TGTGCCAGCAGCCCCATGGGGGCACGCGAGACCCAGTACTTC. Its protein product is CASSPMGARETQYF.

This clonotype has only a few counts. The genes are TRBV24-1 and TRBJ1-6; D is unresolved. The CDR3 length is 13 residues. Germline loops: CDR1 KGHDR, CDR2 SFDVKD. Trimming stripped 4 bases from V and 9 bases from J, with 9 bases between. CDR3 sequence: CATSEAWGSPLHF. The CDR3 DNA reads TGTGCCACCAGTGAGGCATGGGGTTCACCCCTCCACTTT.

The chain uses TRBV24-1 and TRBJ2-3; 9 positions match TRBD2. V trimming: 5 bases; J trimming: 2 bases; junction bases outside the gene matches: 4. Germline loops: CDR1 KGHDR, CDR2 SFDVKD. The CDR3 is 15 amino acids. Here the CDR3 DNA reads TGTGCCACCAGTGGCGGGGGGGGGTCCACAGATACGCAGTATTTT. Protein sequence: CATSGGGGSTDTQYF.

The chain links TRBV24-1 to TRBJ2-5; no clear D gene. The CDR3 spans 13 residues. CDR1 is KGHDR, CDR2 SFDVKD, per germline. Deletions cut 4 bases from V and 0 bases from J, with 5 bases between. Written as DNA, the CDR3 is TGTGCCACCAGTGAGAGGTACCAAGAGACCCAGTACTTC. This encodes CATSERYQETQYF.

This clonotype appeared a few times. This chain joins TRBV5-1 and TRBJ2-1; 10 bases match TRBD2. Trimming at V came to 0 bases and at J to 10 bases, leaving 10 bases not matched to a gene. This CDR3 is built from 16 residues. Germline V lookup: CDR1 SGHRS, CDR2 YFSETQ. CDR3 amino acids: CASSLAVASGSREQFF. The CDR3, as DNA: TGCGCCAGCAGCTTGGCCGTGGCTAGCGGGAGCCGCGAGCAGTTCTTC.

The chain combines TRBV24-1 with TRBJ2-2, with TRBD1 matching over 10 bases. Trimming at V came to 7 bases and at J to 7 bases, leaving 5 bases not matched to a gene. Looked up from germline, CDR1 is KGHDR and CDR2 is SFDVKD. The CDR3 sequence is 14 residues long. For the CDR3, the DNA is TGTGCCACCAGAGGGGGACAGGGGAACGGGGAGCTGTTTTTT. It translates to CATRGGQGNGELFF.